There are a few counts of the clone carrying this T cell receptor (beta chain). Its antigen is unknown. As for treatment: oral pan-JAK inhibitor, 5-10 mg twice daily. The data derive from a study of CD8+ T cells in alopecia areata. Trimming left V 0 bases short and J 8 bases short, with 13 bases between. CDR1 is SGHTA and CDR2 is FQGNSA in the germline V gene. The CDR3 is 14 amino acids. Overall study findings and caveats: Mice showed TCR sharing more clearly than patients did, possibly owing to HLA.

cDNA serving as the sequencing template came from extracted, reverse transcribed RNA. Clones were read by immunoSEQ multiplex PCR, and TCRdb kept only the in-frame ones, dropping some. The table includes 200,000 to 250,000 clones, more than 60% detected once. The sample here was CD4+ T cells sorted from blood, taken at week 44, from a patient treated with tofacitinib. This TCR derives from a human donor with alopecia areata. V is TRBV7-2 and J is TRBJ1-2, with D perhaps matching TRBD1 (5 bases). The CDR3 sequence is CASSLARAFYGYTF. The DNA of the CDR3 is TGTGCCAGCAGCTTAGCCAGGGCTTTCTACGGCTACACCTTC.